A single sample gave rise to the 21 T cell receptor beta chains below, sequenced in a study of blood T cell repertoires in COVID-19. Repertoires were generated with immunoSEQ multiplex PCR, while TCRdb's copy carries only in-frame clones and drops some. Altogether about 140,000 clones are present, roughly 80% being singletons, with the ten largest covering less than 4%. Source material: peripheral blood. The receptor set was obtained from a woman between 55 and 75 years old with acute or convalescent COVID-19.

The chain employs TRBV29-1 and TRBJ2-2, with D maybe TRBD1 (6 bases). Trimming took off 5 bases at V and 7 bases at J, with 11 bases between the two ends. This CDR3 contains 12 residues. CDR1 is SQVTM, CDR2 ANQGSEA, per germline. As DNA, the CDR3 is TGCAGCGTTCAAAGGGGACACGGGGAGCTGTTTTTT. This translates into CSVQRGHGELFF.

This clone has only a few counts. The chain uses TRBV18 and TRBJ1-5; D is undetermined. Per the germline V gene, CDR1 is KGHSH and CDR2 is LQKENI. This CDR3 contains 14 residues. V dropped 4 bases and J dropped 4 bases, with 11 bases sitting between them. CDR3: CASSQGARNQPQHF. CDR3 in DNA: TGTGCCAGCTCACAGGGAGCACGGAATCAGCCCCAGCATTTT. Supplemented by reference TRBV18 and TRBJ1-5, the full variable domain reads NAGVMQNPRHLVRRRGQEARLRCSPMKGHSHVYWYRQLPEEGLKFMVYLQKENIIDESGMPKERFSAEFPKEGPSILRIQQVVRGDSAAYFCASSQGARNQPQHFGDGTRLSIL.

The J gene is TRBJ2-2, the V gene TRBV24-1; tentatively, D is TRBD2 (5 bases). There are 14 residues in the CDR3. V lost 9 bases to trimming and J lost 5 bases, with 15 bases between them. The germline gives CDR1 KGHDR, CDR2 SFDVKD. The CDR3 nucleotides are TGTGCCACCCGCCTCGGGGTAAGAACCGGGGAGCTGTTTTTT. Protein: CATRLGVRTGELFF.

This clone appeared a few times. This chain uses TRBV5-1 with TRBJ2-7; D possibly corresponds to TRBD2 (6 bases). V was pared by 6 bases and J by 3 bases, with 19 bases between. This CDR3 contains 15 residues. Per the germline V gene, CDR1 is SGHRS and CDR2 is YFSETQ. Written as DNA, the CDR3 is TGCGCCAGCACCGACCCGGGGACGGGAGACTACGAGCAGTACTTC. It specifies CASTDPGTGDYEQYF.

The chain couples TRBV28 to TRBJ1-4, with 8 bases fitting TRBD1. This CDR3 spans 17 amino acids. Germline V CDR1 and CDR2: MDHEN, SYDVKM. The V and J ends lost 2 bases and 6 bases, in that order; junction bases with no gene match: 11. The chain's CDR3 is CASSLSRDRPYDEKLFF. The CDR3 DNA reads as TGTGCCAGCAGTTTAAGTCGGGACAGGCCTTATGATGAAAAACTGTTTTTT.

In its sample, this clone was seen a few times. V usage is TRBV19 and J usage is TRBJ2-7; tentatively, D is TRBD1 (6 bases). CDR1 and CDR2 (germline): LNHDA, SQIVND (reference sequence). CDR3 length: 15 amino acids. V gave up 3 bases and J gave up 1 base, with 13 bases separating them. Here the CDR3 DNA reads TGTGCCAGTAGTATCTCTGGGACAAAATCCTACGAGCAGTACTTC. Translation gives CASSISGTKSYEQYF.

The chain links TRBV11-3 to TRBJ2-2; D perhaps matches TRBD1 (6 bases). Germline V gene sequence: CDR1 SGHNT, CDR2 YENEEA. Trimming took 5 bases from V and 7 from J, leaving 11 bases between them. The CDR3 extends over 13 amino acids. The CDR3 region is CASSRDTYGELFF. CDR3 coding DNA: TGTGCCAGCAGCCGGGACACCTACGGGGAGCTGTTTTTT. Combining the CDR3 with reference TRBV11-3 and TRBJ2-2 gives the whole variable domain EAGVVQSPRYKIIEKKQPVAFWCNPISGHNTLYWYLQNLGQGPELLIRYENEEAVDDSQLPKDRFSAERLKGVDSTLKIQPAELGDSAVYLCASSRDTYGELFFGEGSRLTVL.

V and J are TRBV4-2 and TRBJ2-7, with 8 positions matching TRBD1. The CDR3 has 15 residues. Trimming took 3 bases from V and 5 from J; bases not matched to a gene: 9. From germline, CDR1 is LGHNA and CDR2 YNFKEQ. CDR3 amino acids: CASSQDAGQGHEQYF. CDR3 coding DNA: TGTGCCAGCAGCCAGGACGCAGGACAGGGCCACGAGCAGTACTTC.

This clone has more than one count but fewer than ten. This chain joins TRBV28 and TRBJ2-5; 7 bases align to TRBD2. The CDR3 consists of 12 residues. CDR1 is MDHEN, CDR2 SYDVKM, per germline. V shed 7 bases, J shed 7 bases, and the junction held 6 bases outside the gene matches. The CDR3 protein is CASTPTGGTQYF. DNA of the CDR3: TGTGCCAGCACCCCTACGGGGGGGACCCAGTACTTC.

The chain carries TRBV29-1 and TRBJ2-7, with D possibly being TRBD1 (6 bases). V was cut by 5 bases and J by 0 bases, with 11 bases left in between. This CDR3 is built from 13 residues. Germline CDR1 and CDR2: SQVTM and ANQGSEA. The CDR3 here is CSVPKTGSYEQYF. The CDR3 coding sequence is TGCAGCGTTCCCAAGACAGGCTCCTACGAGCAGTACTTC.

The J gene is TRBJ2-7, the V gene TRBV6-5, with 7 bases lining up with TRBD2. The CDR3 runs to 15 residues. CDR1 is MNHEY, CDR2 SVGAGI, per germline. Trimming took 2 bases from V and 0 from J; bases not matched to a gene: 4. The CDR3 DNA is TGTGCCAGCAGTTACCAGCCTAGCGGCTCCTACGAGCAGTACTTC. Encoded protein: CASSYQPSGSYEQYF.

The V gene is TRBV20-1, the J gene TRBJ2-5; TRBD2 agrees at 7 bases. With V trimmed by 3 bases and J by 2 bases, 3 bases remained unmatched. The CDR3 length is 13 residues. Germline V gene sequence: CDR1 DFQATT, CDR2 SNEGSKA (reference sequence). The CDR3 loop reads CSASPGLQETQYF. The CDR3, as DNA: TGCAGTGCTAGTCCGGGACTACAAGAGACCCAGTACTTC.

The rearrangement links TRBV6-5 to TRBJ2-3, with a tentative D call TRBD2 (5 bases). Germline lookup yields CDR1 MNHEY and CDR2 SVGAGI. There are 15 residues in the CDR3. The V end lost 2 bases, the J end lost 2 bases, and 11 bases lay between the germline ends. The DNA of the CDR3 is TGTGCCAGCAGTTACGCGACGGGGATCACAGATACGCAGTATTTT. It yields the protein CASSYATGITDTQYF.

This clone was recorded only once. The chain links TRBV24-1 to TRBJ2-3; D is ambiguous. Germline loops: CDR1 KGHDR, CDR2 SFDVKD. The V end was cut by 3 bases, the J end by 0 bases, with 12 bases between. The CDR3 runs 16 residues. The CDR3 loop is CATSDPSPTSTDTQYF. DNA for the CDR3: TGTGCCACCAGTGATCCTTCTCCAACTAGCACAGATACGCAGTATTTT.

This chain uses TRBV5-1 with TRBJ2-6; possible D gene TRBD1, 5 bases. Trimming shortened V by 0 bases and J by 0 bases, and 13 bases separated the two germline ends. CDR3 length: 18 amino acids. Germline V CDR1 and CDR2: SGHRS, YFSETQ. The CDR3 region is CASSLVGAAPSGANVLTF. The CDR3 nucleotides read TGCGCCAGCAGCTTGGTAGGGGCAGCCCCCTCTGGGGCCAACGTCCTGACTTTC.

The CDR3 sequence is CASSRDRDYGYTF. CDR3 bases: TGTGCCAGCAGTAGGGACAGGGACTATGGCTACACCTTC. The chain carries TRBV2 and TRBJ1-2; 9 positions agree with TRBD1. CDR3 length: 13 residues. J was trimmed by 3 bases and V by 5 bases; bases with no gene match: 1. Looked up from germline, CDR1 is SNHLY and CDR2 is FYNNEI. Combining the CDR3 with reference TRBV2 and TRBJ1-2 gives the whole variable domain EPEVTQTPSHQVTQMGQEVILRCVPISNHLYFYWYRQILGQKVEFLVSFYNNEISEKSEIFDDQFSVERPDGSNFTLKIRSTKLEDSAMYFCASSRDRDYGYTFGSGTRLTVV.

The V and J genes are TRBV5-1 and TRBJ2-2, with 13 bases aligning to TRBD2. With V trimmed by 6 bases and J by 7 bases, 9 bases remained unmatched. Germline V gene lookup returns CDR1 SGHRS and CDR2 YFSETQ. The CDR3 contains 16 residues. The CDR3 here is CASTWTSGSSGGELFF. As DNA, the CDR3 is TGCGCCAGCACCTGGACTAGCGGGAGTTCCGGCGGGGAGCTGTTTTTT. Using reference TRBV5-1 and TRBJ2-2 for the parts outside the CDR3, the full variable domain is KAGVTQTPRYLIKTRGQQVTLSCSPISGHRSVSWYQQTPGQGLQFLFEYFSETQRNKGNFPGRFSGRQFSNSRSEMNVSTLELGDSALYLCASTWTSGSSGGELFFGEGSRLTVL.

The genes are TRBV28 and TRBJ2-7, with a possible D match to TRBD1 (6 bases). Germline lookup yields CDR1 MDHEN and CDR2 SYDVKM. The CDR3 totals 12 residues. The germline V and J ends were trimmed by 2 bases and 4 bases, with 6 bases remaining between them. The CDR3 protein is CASSLQGYEQYF. CDR3 bases: TGTGCCAGCAGTTTACAGGGGTACGAGCAGTACTTC.

The chain combines TRBV27 with TRBJ2-7; tentative D call: TRBD1 (5 bases). From germline, CDR1 is MNHEY and CDR2 SMNVEV (reference sequence). The CDR3 loop spans 13 amino acids. V was pared by 6 bases and J by 0 bases, with 9 bases between. Here the CDR3 reads CASSKGVSYEQYF. DNA for the CDR3: TGTGCCAGCAGCAAAGGGGTCTCCTACGAGCAGTACTTC.

The V call is TRBV14, the J call TRBJ1-4, with 11 bases matching TRBD1. V lost 6 bases and J lost 8; bases outside the gene matches: 5. This CDR3 has 14 amino acids. Germline V gives CDR1 SGHDN, CDR2 FVKESK. The CDR3 DNA is TGTGCCAGCAGTCCCGGGACAGGGGGAGAAAAACTGTTTTTT. The encoded protein is CASSPGTGGEKLFF.

The CDR3 loop is CASSLGGREGYEQYF. CDR3 DNA sequence: TGTGCCAGCAGCTTGGGGGGGAGAGAAGGATACGAGCAGTACTTC. The chain links TRBV7-9 to TRBJ2-7, with 7 bases fitting TRBD2. The junction had 9 bases not matched to a gene; V was cut back by 3 bases and J by 4 bases. CDR1 and CDR2 from the germline V gene are SEHNR and FQNEAQ (reference sequence). The CDR3 runs 15 residues.